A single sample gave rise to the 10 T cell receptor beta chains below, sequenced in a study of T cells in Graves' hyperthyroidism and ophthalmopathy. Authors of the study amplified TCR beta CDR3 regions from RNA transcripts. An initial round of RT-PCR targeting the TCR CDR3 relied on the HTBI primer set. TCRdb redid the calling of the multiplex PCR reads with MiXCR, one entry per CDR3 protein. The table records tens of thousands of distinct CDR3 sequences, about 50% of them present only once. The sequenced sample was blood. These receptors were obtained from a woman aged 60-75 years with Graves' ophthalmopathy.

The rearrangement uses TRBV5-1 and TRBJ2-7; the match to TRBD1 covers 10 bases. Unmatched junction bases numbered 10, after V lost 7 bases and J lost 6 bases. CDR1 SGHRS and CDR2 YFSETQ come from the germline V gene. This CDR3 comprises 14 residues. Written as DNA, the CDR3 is TGCGCCAGCGGTCGGGACAGGGGATTCTCCGAGCAGTACTTC. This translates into CASGRDRGFSEQYF. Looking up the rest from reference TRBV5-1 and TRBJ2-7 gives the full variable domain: KAGVTQTPRYLIKTRGQQVTLSCSPISGHRSVSWYQQTPGQGLQFLFEYFSETQRNKGNFPGRFSGRQFSNSRSEMNVSTLELGDSALYLCASGRDRGFSEQYFGPGTRLTVT.

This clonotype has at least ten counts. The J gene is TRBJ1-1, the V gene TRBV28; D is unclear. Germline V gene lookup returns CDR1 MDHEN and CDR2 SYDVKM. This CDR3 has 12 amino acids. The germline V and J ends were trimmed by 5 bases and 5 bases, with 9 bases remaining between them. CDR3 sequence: CASSPFGTEAFF. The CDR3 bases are TGTGCCAGCAGTCCTTTTGGAACTGAAGCTTTCTTT.

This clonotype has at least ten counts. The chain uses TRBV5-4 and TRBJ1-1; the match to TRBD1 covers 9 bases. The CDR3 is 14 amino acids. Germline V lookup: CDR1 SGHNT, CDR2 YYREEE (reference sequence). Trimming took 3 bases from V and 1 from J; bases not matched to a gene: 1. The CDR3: CASSSGQGNTEAFF. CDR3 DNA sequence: TGTGCCAGCAGCTCGGGACAGGGGAACACTGAAGCTTTCTTT.

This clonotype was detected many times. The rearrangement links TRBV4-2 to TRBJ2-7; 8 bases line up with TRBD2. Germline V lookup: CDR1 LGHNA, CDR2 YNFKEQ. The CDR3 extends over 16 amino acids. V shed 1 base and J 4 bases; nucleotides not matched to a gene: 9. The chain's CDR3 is CASSQGSSGSRYEQYF. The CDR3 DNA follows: TGTGCCAGCAGCCAAGGGTCCAGCGGGAGTCGGTACGAGCAGTACTTC.

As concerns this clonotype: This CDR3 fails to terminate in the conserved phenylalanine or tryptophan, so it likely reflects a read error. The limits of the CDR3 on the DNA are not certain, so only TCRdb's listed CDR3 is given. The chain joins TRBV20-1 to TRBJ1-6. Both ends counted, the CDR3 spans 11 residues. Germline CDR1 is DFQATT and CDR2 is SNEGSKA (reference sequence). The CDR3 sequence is CSATWTSGAEL.

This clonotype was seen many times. DNA for the CDR3: TGCAGTGCTAGAGAAGCGGAGCGGGGCACAGATACGCAGTATTTT. Protein sequence: CSAREAERGTDTQYF. V gene TRBV20-1 combines with J gene TRBJ2-3; TRBD2 is a possible D gene (6 bases). The germline V gene encodes CDR1 DFQATT and CDR2 SNEGSKA (reference sequence). With 0 bases removed from V and 1 base from J, the gap between germline ends came to 11 bases. The length of the CDR3 is 15 residues.

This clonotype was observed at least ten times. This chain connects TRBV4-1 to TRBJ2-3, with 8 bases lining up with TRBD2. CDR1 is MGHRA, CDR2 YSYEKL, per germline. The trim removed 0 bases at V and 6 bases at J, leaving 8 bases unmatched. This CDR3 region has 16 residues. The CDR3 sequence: CASSQDLAGRWDTQYF. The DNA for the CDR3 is TGCGCCAGCAGCCAAGATCTAGCGGGCCGATGGGATACGCAGTATTTT.

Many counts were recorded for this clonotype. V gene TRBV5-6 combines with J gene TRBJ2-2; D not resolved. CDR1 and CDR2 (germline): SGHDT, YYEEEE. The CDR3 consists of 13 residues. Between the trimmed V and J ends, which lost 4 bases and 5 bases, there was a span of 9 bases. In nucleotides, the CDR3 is TGTGCCAGCAGCCCCTTATATACCGGGGAGCTGTTTTTT. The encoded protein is CASSPLYTGELFF.

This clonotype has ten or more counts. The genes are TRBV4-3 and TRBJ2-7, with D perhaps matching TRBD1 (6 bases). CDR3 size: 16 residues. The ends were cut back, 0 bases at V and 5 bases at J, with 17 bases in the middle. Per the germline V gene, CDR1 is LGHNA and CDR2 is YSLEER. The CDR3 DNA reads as TGCGCCAGCAGCCAAGAACGTCGGGACACCGGGGACGAGCAGTACTTC. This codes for CASSQERRDTGDEQYF.

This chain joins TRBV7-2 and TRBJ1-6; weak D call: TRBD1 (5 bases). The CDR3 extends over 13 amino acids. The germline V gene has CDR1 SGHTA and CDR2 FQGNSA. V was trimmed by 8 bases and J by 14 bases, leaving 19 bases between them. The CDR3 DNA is TGTGCCAGCGGGACCGCCGGGAATTCGGCCCTCCACTTT. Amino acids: CASGTAGNSALHF.